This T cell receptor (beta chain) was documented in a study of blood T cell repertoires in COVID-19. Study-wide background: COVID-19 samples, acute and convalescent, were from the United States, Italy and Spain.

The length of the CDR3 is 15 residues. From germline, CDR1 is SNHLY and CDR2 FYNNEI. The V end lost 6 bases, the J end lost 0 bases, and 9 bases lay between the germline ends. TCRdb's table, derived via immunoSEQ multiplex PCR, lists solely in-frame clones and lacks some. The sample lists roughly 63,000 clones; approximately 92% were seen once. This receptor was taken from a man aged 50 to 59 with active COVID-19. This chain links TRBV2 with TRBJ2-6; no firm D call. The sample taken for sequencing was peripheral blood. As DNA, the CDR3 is TGTGCCAGCAGCACGACATTCTCTGGGGCCAACGTCCTGACTTTC. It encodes CASSTTFSGANVLTF.